Below are 21 T cell receptor beta chains sequenced from a single sample in a study of blood T cell repertoires in COVID-19 (dated by TCRdb to 2020 to 2022). The library was prepared using the immunoSEQ multiplex PCR assay. TCRdb took over this immuneACCESS table, retaining in-frame rearrangements with V and J assigned. Such tables are incomplete; in checked studies, under half of the missing clones stem from an unresolved V gene, and the remainder is unexplained. This sample has roughly 290,000 clones in its table, and 80% to 85% of those were observed once. The leading ten clones occupy 15% to 18% of the sample. Input material: peripheral blood. The source is a person aged 70 to 85 with COVID-19, enrolled during active disease.

V gene TRBV7-6 combines with J gene TRBJ2-7; 7 bases align to TRBD2. The trim removed 4 bases at V and 6 bases at J, leaving 12 bases unmatched. The CDR3 contains 15 residues. Per germline, CDR1 SGHVS and CDR2 FNYEAQ. CDR3 protein: CASSWTSGVGAEQYF. In DNA form, the CDR3 reads TGTGCCAGCAGCTGGACGAGCGGGGTGGGCGCCGAGCAGTACTTC.

This sequence joins TRBV28 and TRBJ2-7; D might be TRBD2 (6 bases). V lost 8 bases and J lost 2, with 13 bases in between. This CDR3 comprises 13 residues. Germline V gene sequence: CDR1 MDHEN, CDR2 SYDVKM. The CDR3: CASFQEGTYEQYF. The CDR3 DNA reads as TGTGCCAGCTTCCAGGAGGGGACCTACGAGCAGTACTTC.

The J gene is TRBJ2-1, the V gene TRBV27; 8 nucleotides line up with TRBD2. This CDR3 comprises 15 residues. Germline-derived CDR1 and CDR2 are MNHEY and SMNVEV (reference sequence). V dropped 2 bases and J dropped 3; count of bases not matched to a gene: 3. The CDR3 reads CASSLRGGIYNEQFF. The CDR3, as DNA: TGTGCCAGCAGTTTACGCGGGGGGATCTACAATGAGCAGTTCTTC.

The CDR3 DNA is TGTGCCAGCAGCTTATGGGGGGATAATTCACCCCTCCACTTT. Residues: CASSLWGDNSPLHF. The chain has TRBV7-2 and TRBJ1-6; a possible D gene is TRBD1 (5 bases). Germline loops: CDR1 SGHTA, CDR2 FQGNSA. Trimming took off 2 bases at V and 5 bases at J, with 7 bases between the two ends. This CDR3 is built from 14 residues.

In regard to this clone: A read error is likely, as this CDR3 ends without the conserved phenylalanine or tryptophan. Because the CDR3's place on the DNA is in doubt, the DNA is left out and the CDR3 is given as listed by TCRdb. CDR3 region: CASSLTRSPL. The V and J genes are TRBV7-6 and TRBJ2-4; the table calls TRBD1, which could not be checked here. Germline CDR1 SGHVS, CDR2 FNYEAQ. The CDR3 spans 10 residues, counting both ends.

The CDR3 region has the DNA TGTGCCACCAGTGACCCGACCCGGGGTGTCACCGGGGAGCTGTTTTTT. This encodes CATSDPTRGVTGELFF. V gene TRBV24-1 combines with J gene TRBJ2-2; TRBD2 might be the D (5 bases). CDR1 is KGHDR and CDR2 is SFDVKD in the germline V gene. This CDR3 region has 16 residues. V was shortened by 4 bases and J by 4 bases, with 15 bases between the two germline ends.

A single count supports this clone. J is TRBJ2-2 and V is TRBV11-3, with unresolved D. CDR1 is SGHNT, CDR2 YENEEA, per germline. V lost 1 base and J 7 bases, leaving 13 bases between the germline ends. The CDR3 runs 15 residues. The CDR3 DNA reads as TGTGCCAGCAGCTTAGTTCCGGGTTTAGGCGGGGAGCTGTTTTTT. This translates into CASSLVPGLGGELFF. The full variable domain, completed using reference TRBV11-3 and TRBJ2-2, is EAGVVQSPRYKIIEKKQPVAFWCNPISGHNTLYWYLQNLGQGPELLIRYENEEAVDDSQLPKDRFSAERLKGVDSTLKIQPAELGDSAVYLCASSLVPGLGGELFFGEGSRLTVL.

This chain links TRBV18 with TRBJ2-3; D is possibly TRBD2 (5 bases). This CDR3 region has 16 residues. The V gene's germline CDR1 is KGHSH and CDR2 LQKENI. V was trimmed by 4 bases and J by 1 base, leaving 15 bases between them. The CDR3 DNA sequence: TGTGCCAGCTCACTCTTAGGAGGCCGTGGCACAGATACGCAGTATTTT. This translates into CASSLLGGRGTDTQYF.

The CDR3 sequence: CASSKGTGGDTEAFF. In DNA, the CDR3 is TGTGCCAGCTCAAAAGGGACAGGGGGCGACACTGAAGCTTTCTTT. The rearrangement uses TRBV18 and TRBJ1-1, with 12 bases matching TRBD1. Germline CDR1 KGHSH, CDR2 LQKENI. The V gene end was trimmed by 5 bases and the J gene end by 3 bases; junction bases not matched to a gene: 4. The CDR3 length is 15 residues.

CDR3 amino acids: CASSRDRGGTTEAFF. CDR3 in DNA: TGTGCCAGCAGTAGGGACAGGGGGGGGACCACTGAAGCTTTCTTT. The chain recombines TRBV6-5 with TRBJ1-1, with 11 bases that match TRBD1. The junction had 6 bases not matched to a gene; V was cut back by 5 bases and J by 4 bases. The V gene's germline CDR1 is MNHEY and CDR2 SVGAGI. The CDR3 runs to 15 residues.

The chain couples TRBV6-2 or TRBV6-3 to TRBJ2-1; a possible D gene is TRBD1 (5 bases). The germline V gene has CDR1 MNHEY and CDR2 SVGEGT. The CDR3 runs 18 residues. Deletions cut 5 bases from V and 0 bases from J, with 20 bases between. CDR3 in DNA: TGTGCCAGCAGTCGTGGGGCAGGGAAAGGGCGCTCCTACAATGAGCAGTTCTTC. As protein: CASSRGAGKGRSYNEQFF.

J is TRBJ2-1 and V is TRBV4-2, with 10 bases fitting TRBD2. Germline CDR1 LGHNA, CDR2 YNFKEQ. With 0 bases clipped from V and 8 bases from J, the junction kept 10 bases outside the gene matches. The CDR3 runs to 17 residues. For the CDR3, the DNA is TGTGCCAGCAGCCAAGAAACCATAGCGGGAGGTGGCTATGAGCAGTTCTTC. Translation: CASSQETIAGGGYEQFF.

V usage is TRBV28 and J usage is TRBJ2-2, with 12 bases that match TRBD2. This CDR3 spans 15 amino acids. Germline V gene sequence: CDR1 MDHEN, CDR2 SYDVKM. Trimming cost V 7 bases and J 7 bases; bases outside gene matches: 7. The CDR3 spells CASTLTSGSFGELFF. CDR3 sequence (DNA): TGTGCCAGCACCCTGACTAGCGGGAGCTTCGGGGAGCTGTTTTTT.

This rearrangement joins TRBV7-2 to TRBJ2-7; no reliable D call. The V gene lost 6 bases and the J gene lost 2 bases, with 11 bases spanning the gap. This CDR3 is built from 13 residues. The germline V gene encodes CDR1 SGHTA and CDR2 FQGNSA. The CDR3 loop reads CASSFSPTYEQYF. The CDR3 DNA sequence: TGTGCCAGCAGTTTTTCTCCTACCTACGAGCAGTACTTC.

The rearrangement links TRBV2 to TRBJ1-5; D is uncertain. CDR3 length: 12 residues. The V end was cut by 5 bases, the J end by 6 bases, with 8 bases between. Germline values: CDR1 SNHLY, CDR2 FYNNEI. The CDR3 region is CASSLRSQPQHF. The CDR3 coding sequence is TGTGCCAGCAGTCTTCGTTCTCAGCCCCAGCATTTT.

The rearrangement links TRBV19 to TRBJ1-6; the match to TRBD1 covers 8 bases. CDR3 length: 15 amino acids. The V segment lost 1 base and the J segment 7 bases; nucleotides outside the gene matches: 3. In germline, CDR1 is LNHDA, CDR2 SQIVND (reference sequence). The CDR3 sequence is CASSIVPGGNSPLHF. For the CDR3, the DNA is TGTGCCAGTAGTATAGTTCCAGGGGGCAATTCACCCCTCCACTTT.

This chain connects TRBV10-3 to TRBJ2-7; 9 bases are a match to TRBD1. The CDR3 has 14 amino acids. The trim removed 10 bases at V and 6 bases at J, leaving 13 bases unmatched. Germline assignment: CDR1 ENHRY and CDR2 SYGVKD. The CDR3 loop reads CATQPGQGGSEQYF. DNA for the CDR3: TGTGCCACTCAACCGGGACAGGGCGGTAGCGAGCAGTACTTC.

The chain joins TRBV6-1 to TRBJ2-5; weak D call: TRBD1 (6 bases). CDR3 length: 16 amino acids. Trimming took 1 base from V and 1 from J, leaving 13 bases between them. In germline, CDR1 is MNHNS, CDR2 SASEGT. The CDR3 region has the DNA TGTGCCAGCAGTGAAGTAAAGGGCAGGGGCCAAGAGACCCAGTACTTC. As protein: CASSEVKGRGQETQYF.

This clone turned up a few times. The rearrangement links TRBV6-5 to TRBJ1-2, with 7 bases aligning to TRBD1. From germline, CDR1 is MNHEY and CDR2 SVGAGI. CDR3 length: 15 amino acids. The junction had 4 bases not matched to a gene; V was cut back by 3 bases and J by 0 bases. The chain's CDR3 is CASSYNRGANYGYTF. CDR3 coding DNA: TGTGCCAGCAGTTATAACAGGGGCGCTAACTATGGCTACACCTTC.

The CDR3: CASSSTGSEKLFF. CDR3 nucleotide sequence: TGCGCCAGCAGCTCTACAGGGAGTGAAAAACTGTTTTTT. V gene TRBV5-1 combines with J gene TRBJ1-4; D is possibly TRBD1 (6 bases). Trimming cost V 3 bases and J 7 bases, with 10 bases left between them. The CDR3 spans 13 residues. Germline V CDR1 and CDR2: SGHRS, YFSETQ.

The sample holds one count of this clone. The chain carries TRBV28 and TRBJ2-1; D is possibly TRBD2 (6 bases). Germline CDR1 reads MDHEN; CDR2 reads SYDVKM. Trimming removed 2 bases from V and 13 bases from J, with 21 bases in between. The CDR3 totals 15 residues. CDR3 loop: CASSLEISGRGGQFF. CDR3 sequence (DNA): TGTGCCAGCAGTTTAGAAATTTCAGGGCGGGGTGGACAGTTCTTC.